This T cell receptor (beta chain) was sequenced for a study of T cells in localized non-small cell lung cancer. The CDR3 is made up of 16 amino acids. Germline assignment: CDR1 LNHDA and CDR2 SQIVND (reference sequence). The V segment lost 7 bases and the J segment 0 bases; nucleotides outside the gene matches: 9. The method was immunoSEQ multiplex PCR; TCRdb's version includes in-frame clones alone and lacks a portion of them. Among 50,000 to 70,000 clones listed, approximately 93% were seen once. This chain uses TRBV19 with TRBJ1-5; 7 nucleotides match TRBD1. The TCR comes from a man between 40 and 70 years old with stage I lung adenocarcinoma. The specimen comprised peripheral blood, sampled before any cancer treatment. CDR3 amino acids: CASMGTAYSSNQPQHF. Here the CDR3 DNA reads TGTGCCAGTATGGGGACAGCTTACTCTAGCAATCAGCCCCAGCATTTT.